This T cell receptor (beta chain) was captured in a study of CD8 T cells in Susac syndrome. With random hexamers, about 0.5 to 1 ug RNA was reverse transcribed. TCR beta CDR3 was amplified by immunoSEQ multiplex PCR. This amplification extended across 54 Vbeta and 13 Jbeta segments. MiXCR, run by TCRdb on the immunoSEQ multiplex PCR reads, gives a single entry per CDR3 protein. The profile shows about 130,000 distinct CDR3 sequences, over 90% of them singletons. TCR beta sequencing was performed on blood CD8+ and CD4+ T cells. Sequenced: CD8+ T cells from PBMCs. The clonotype comes from a human donor with multiple sclerosis.

The CDR3: CASSPGGAGNTIYF. The CDR3 coding sequence is TGTGCCAGCAGCCCAGGGGGCGCGGGAAACACCATATATTTT. The rearrangement uses TRBV7-8 and TRBJ1-3; 8 nucleotides agree with TRBD1. The junction had 4 bases not matched to a gene; V was cut back by 5 bases and J by 4 bases. The CDR3 consists of 14 residues. In germline, CDR1 is SGHVS, CDR2 FQNEAQ.